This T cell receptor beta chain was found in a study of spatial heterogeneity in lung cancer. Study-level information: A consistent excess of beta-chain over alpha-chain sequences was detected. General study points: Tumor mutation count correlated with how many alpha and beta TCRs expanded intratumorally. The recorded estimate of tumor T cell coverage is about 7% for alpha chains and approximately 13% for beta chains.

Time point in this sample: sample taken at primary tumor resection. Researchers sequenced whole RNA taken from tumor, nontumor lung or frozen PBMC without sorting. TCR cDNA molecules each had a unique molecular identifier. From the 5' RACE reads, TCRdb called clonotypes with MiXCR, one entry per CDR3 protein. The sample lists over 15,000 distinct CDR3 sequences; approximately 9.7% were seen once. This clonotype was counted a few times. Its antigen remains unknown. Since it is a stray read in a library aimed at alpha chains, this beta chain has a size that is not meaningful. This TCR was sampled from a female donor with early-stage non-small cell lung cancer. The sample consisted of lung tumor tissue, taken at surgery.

The CDR3: CATSAPGTGELFF. CDR3 in DNA: TGTGCCACCAGTGCACCAGGGACCGGGGAGCTGTTTTTT. The J gene is TRBJ2-2, the V gene TRBV24-1; possible D gene TRBD1, 5 bases. Germline V CDR1 and CDR2: KGHDR, SFDVKD. The V end lost 5 bases, the J end lost 5 bases, and 8 bases lay between the germline ends. The CDR3 sequence is 13 residues long.